The rows below give T cell receptor beta chains drawn from one sample of a study of cytomegalovirus exposure and HLA in healthy donors. Libraries were prepared by immunoSEQ multiplex PCR; TCRdb keeps only in-frame clonotypes and omits some of them. Among more than 150,000 clones listed, 76% were seen once. The sequenced material came from PBMCs. These receptor sequences come from a woman aged 25 to 45 in good health and CMV-seropositive. Both conserved end residues are part of each CDR3. D genes are given only for firm matches. Size is stated for part of the rows, as once, few or many counts, or as a class when the clone is expanded.

V gene	clone size	D gene	J gene	CDR3 DNA	CDR3 protein
TRBV7-2	.	.	TRBJ2-1	TGTGCCAGCAGCTTAGCCTCTAGCAGCAATGAGCAGTTCTTC	CASSLASSSNEQFF
TRBV5-4	.	.	TRBJ2-7	TGTGCCAGCAGCGCCCAACAGGGCTCCTTGGAAGAGCAGTACTTC	CASSAQQGSLEEQYF
TRBV6-5	.	TRBD1	TRBJ1-5	TGTGCCAGCAGTTACTCCGGGACAGGGAATCAGCCCCAGCATTTT	CASSYSGTGNQPQHF
TRBV4-1	.	.	TRBJ1-2	TGCGCCAGCAGCCAAACTAAGGGAGGAATTCGAGGTGGCTACACCTTC	CASSQTKGGIRGGYTF
TRBV5-4	.	.	TRBJ1-6	TGTGCCAGCAGCCCAAAGGGACATTATAATTCACCCCTCCACTTT	CASSPKGHYNSPLHF
TRBV30	.	.	TRBJ2-4	TGTGCCTGGCGACCCCGGGGGATTCATTTTCTAGCCAAAAACATTCAGTACTTC	CAWRPRGIHFLAKNIQYF
TRBV5-1	.	.	TRBJ2-5	TGCGCCAGCAGCTTGAGGCTAGCCAGAGAAGAGACCCAGTACTTC	CASSLRLAREETQYF
TRBV11-3	.	TRBD1	TRBJ2-2	TGTGCCAGCAGCTCCCGGGGACAGTTCAACACCGGGGAGCTGTTTTTT	CASSSRGQFNTGELFF
TRBV28	.	.	TRBJ1-3	TGTGCCAGCAGTTTAGACTCTCGGCGGGGAAACACCATATATTTT	CASSLDSRRGNTIYF
TRBV28	.	TRBD1	TRBJ2-7	TGTGCCAGCGGATCGACCTACAGGGGCAACGAGCAGTACTTC	CASGSTYRGNEQYF
TRBV2	.	TRBD1	TRBJ1-5	TGTGCCAGCAGAACCGGGACAGGGCGTTCCCAGCATTTT	CASRTGTGRSQHF
TRBV27	.	TRBD1	TRBJ2-6	TGTGCCAGCAGTTTGGCCGGACAGGGAATATGGGCCAACGTCCTGACTTTC	CASSLAGQGIWANVLTF
TRBV2	.	TRBD2	TRBJ2-1	TGTGCCAGCCTCGCGGGGGGGAGCTCCTACAATGAGCAGTTCTTC	CASLAGGSSYNEQFF
TRBV29-1	few	TRBD2	TRBJ2-5	TGCAGCGTTGTGCGGGGGAACCTCCAAGAGACCCAGTACTTC	CSVVRGNLQETQYF
TRBV5-4	.	.	TRBJ2-1	TGTGCCAGCAGTCTGACTACGAACTACAATGAGCAGTTCTTC	CASSLTTNYNEQFF
TRBV10-2	.	.	TRBJ1-6	TGCGCCAGCAGTACCGCGACGTACAGTACTAATTCACCCCTCCACTTT	CASSTATYSTNSPLHF
TRBV28	.	.	TRBJ1-3	TGTGCCAGCAGTGTCAGGGGAAACACCATATATTTT	CASSVRGNTIYF
TRBV5-6	.	TRBD1	TRBJ1-1	TGTGCCAGCAGCTTGGTAGGGACAGGGCACACTGAAGCTTTCTTT	CASSLVGTGHTEAFF
TRBV7-2	few	TRBD2	TRBJ2-3	TGTGCCAGCAGCCTCCCGCCCGGGACTAGCGGGGGGGCTGGAGATACGCAGTATTTT	CASSLPPGTSGGAGDTQYF
TRBV6-5	few	.	TRBJ1-2	TGTGCCAGCAGCCTCTACAGAGGGAGTTATGGCTACACCTTC	CASSLYRGSYGYTF
TRBV9	.	.	TRBJ1-3	TGTGCCAGCAGCCCTACTCCGGGACACCTCTCTGGAAACACCATATATTTT	CASSPTPGHLSGNTIYF
TRBV2	few	TRBD2	TRBJ2-1	TGTGCCAGCAAGGGCGGGGGGCTTTACAATGAGCAGTTCTTC	CASKGGGLYNEQFF
TRBV15	.	TRBD1	TRBJ1-2	TGTGCCACCAGCAGTGCCGGGACAGGGGGCGCGGAAGGCTACACCTTC	CATSSAGTGGAEGYTF
TRBV10-1	.	TRBD1	TRBJ1-2	TGCGCCAGCAGCGCGGGACAGGGGTTGGGCTACACCTTC	CASSAGQGLGYTF
TRBV28	once	TRBD1	TRBJ2-1	TGTGCCAGCAGCCCCCACGGGACAGCCTACAATGAGCAGTTCTTC	CASSPHGTAYNEQFF
TRBV19	few	.	TRBJ2-7	TGTGCCAGTAGCCGCGGGGGCTTTACAAGCTCCTACGAGCAGTACTTC	CASSRGGFTSSYEQYF
TRBV5-1	.	.	TRBJ2-5	TGCGCCAGCAGTCCCCGGGACACCCAAGAGACCCAGTACTTC	CASSPRDTQETQYF
TRBV7-9	.	TRBD1	TRBJ1-5	TGTGCCAGCAGCTTAACAGGGGGCGGTCAGCCCCAGCATTTT	CASSLTGGGQPQHF
TRBV11-2	.	.	TRBJ2-5	TGTGCCAGCAGCTTAAGCAGGCAGGAGACCCAGTACTTC	CASSLSRQETQYF
TRBV5-5	.	TRBD1	TRBJ2-5	TGTGCCAGCAGCTTGGGACAGGGGTACGAGACCCAGTACTTC	CASSLGQGYETQYF
TRBV27	.	TRBD1	TRBJ1-6	TGTGCCAGCAGGGTACAGGGGGTGGGTTCACCCCTCCACTTT	CASRVQGVGSPLHF
TRBV5-1	few	TRBD2	TRBJ2-5	TGCGCCAGCAGCCAGACTAGCGGGAGTCCTCAAGAGACCCAGTACTTC	CASSQTSGSPQETQYF
TRBV12-5	.	.	TRBJ2-2	TGTGCTAGTGGTTTTGAACCTCGGGACACCGGGGAGCTGTTTTTT	CASGFEPRDTGELFF
TRBV5-1	.	TRBD1	TRBJ2-1	TGCGCCAGCAGCTTGGGGTGGACAGGGCCAGACAATGAGCAGTTCTTC	CASSLGWTGPDNEQFF
TRBV7-2	.	TRBD2	TRBJ2-7	TGTGCCAGCAGCTTGGGGGGACTACCCTACGAGCAGTACTTC	CASSLGGLPYEQYF
TRBV19	.	.	TRBJ1-2	TGTGCCACCGTTGCCCAGGGTATTAACTATGGCTACACCTTC	CATVAQGINYGYTF
TRBV6-1	.	TRBD1	TRBJ1-5	TGTGCCAGCAGGCTACAGGGGAATCAGCCCCAGCATTTT	CASRLQGNQPQHF
TRBV5-4	.	TRBD1	TRBJ2-7	TGTGCCAGCAGCTCACAGGGGGTTCCCTACGAGCAGTACTTC	CASSSQGVPYEQYF
TRBV29-1	.	.	TRBJ1-2	TGCAGCGTTGAAGACCCCAATCGGGGGGGCTACACCTTC	CSVEDPNRGGYTF
TRBV28	once	TRBD1	TRBJ2-2	TGTGCCAGCAGCGACAGGGTCGATTTCGCCGGGGAGCTGTTTTTT	CASSDRVDFAGELFF